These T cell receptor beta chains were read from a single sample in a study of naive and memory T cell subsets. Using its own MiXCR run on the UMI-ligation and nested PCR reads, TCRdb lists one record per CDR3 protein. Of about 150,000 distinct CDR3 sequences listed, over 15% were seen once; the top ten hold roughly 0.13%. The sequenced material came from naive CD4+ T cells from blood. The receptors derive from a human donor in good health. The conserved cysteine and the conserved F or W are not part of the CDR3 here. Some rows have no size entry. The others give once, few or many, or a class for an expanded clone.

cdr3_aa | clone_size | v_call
ASSESGKWNEQF | - | TRBV25-1
ASSQVTSGPHYEQY | few | TRBV4-3
ASNHGKQETQY | - | TRBV19
SGGQGKSDTQY | few | TRBV20-1
ASSSVLAGRRAGELF | - | TRBV9
ATSPRTGSYEQY | - | TRBV15
ASSQSGLATEREQF | - | TRBV4-1
ASSAWTGASLEQY | - | TRBV5-1
ASSDEANTEAF | - | TRBV2
ATSVNNEQF | - | TRBV24-1
ASSPLGSQF | many | TRBV12-3/TRBV12-4
ASSDGNRALGNGYT | few | TRBV2
ASTKGNTEAF | - | TRBV12-3/TRBV12-4
ASSWAIAGGEKNIQY | - | TRBV27
SSIRLDTQY | few | TRBV20-1
ASSEREAGGPYEQY | - | TRBV4-3
ASSQDWSLIMNEQF | few | TRBV4-1
ASTLGGGSSYNEQF | - | TRBV3-1
ASSQAGRTDTQY | - | TRBV3-1
SASRLAGYNEQF | - | TRBV20-1
ASSAGSTGEYEQY | - | TRBV18
ASSKGTGGRSTDTQY | few | TRBV3-1
ASSLRTSFSYEQY | few | TRBV5-1
ASSASGRSDEQF | - | TRBV2
ASSRAGTDPYNEQF | - | TRBV3-1
ASSEVVMRDSYNEQF | few | TRBV2
SARVMDRARRGEQY | - | TRBV20-1
ASSQDFTEYGYT | - | TRBV3-1
AISKQGNEQF | - | TRBV10-3
ASSSQTSGSTDTQY | - | TRBV6-6
ASSQDFKLLREQF | few | TRBV4-1
SVGRVANDEQF | - | TRBV29-1
ASSLGGLQSPLH | - | TRBV11-1
ASSADVTYEQY | - | TRBV9
ASSESGGSFY | few | TRBV2
ASSLGVALAGSYNEQF | few | TRBV7-8
ASIAGTTYNEQF | few | TRBV6-1
ASTLGGTGHEQF | few | TRBV28
ASSLALDSYNEQF | - | TRBV5-4
ASTGSLYGYT | - | TRBV28
ASSQTNAYEQY | - | TRBV4-2
ASSQGAARNTEAF | - | TRBV4-1
SFTPSGASTDTQY | - | TRBV29-1
ASSESWTDYGYT | - | TRBV2
ASSLISPGRRSNTGELF | - | TRBV7-3
ASSYSSAGGDTGELF | - | TRBV6-5
ASSRQGTLTSTDTQY | once | TRBV5-6
ASSLLSGDYNEQF | once | TRBV3-1
AISEPGLYSYEQY | - | TRBV10-3
ASSEVGSYQETQY | many | TRBV2
SARSGTEPEQY | - | TRBV20-1
ASSQSRDNDNEQF | - | TRBV4-1
ASSLEGPGQSDEQF | few | TRBV5-1
ASSFRLAGVEVEY | few | TRBV3-1
ASRVISPIGELF | few | TRBV5-1
AISESQDYEQY | - | TRBV10-3
ASSRGHQVTDTQY | - | TRBV6-5